One T cell receptor (beta chain) is described in this entry. The record originates from a study of blood T cell repertoires in COVID-19. Study details: T cells, B-cell-depleted T cells, or PBMCs supplied cDNA or gDNA.

The assay was immunoSEQ multiplex PCR, and TCRdb's table has in-frame clones only and misses some. This sample has some 340,000 clones, with over 90% found just once. V was clipped by 3 bases and J by 8 bases, with 13 bases between them. This CDR3 is built from 13 residues. CDR1 is LNHDA, CDR2 SQIVND, per germline (reference sequence). The genes are TRBV19 and TRBJ1-2, with D possibly TRBD1 on 6 matching bases. Sequencing was carried out using PBMCs or T cells enriched from blood (not recorded which). The clonotype originates from a woman aged 25 to 39 who had been exposed to COVID-19. CDR3 sequence: CASSILDGGGYTF. The CDR3 DNA is TGTGCCAGTAGTATTCTGGATGGGGGCGGCTACACCTTC. Using reference TRBV19 and TRBJ1-2 for the parts outside the CDR3, the full variable domain is DGGITQSPKYLFRKEGQNVTLSCEQNLNHDAMYWYRQDPGQGLRLIYYSQIVNDFQKGDIAEGYSVSREKKESFPLTVTSAQKNPTAFYLCASSILDGGGYTFGSGTRLTVV.